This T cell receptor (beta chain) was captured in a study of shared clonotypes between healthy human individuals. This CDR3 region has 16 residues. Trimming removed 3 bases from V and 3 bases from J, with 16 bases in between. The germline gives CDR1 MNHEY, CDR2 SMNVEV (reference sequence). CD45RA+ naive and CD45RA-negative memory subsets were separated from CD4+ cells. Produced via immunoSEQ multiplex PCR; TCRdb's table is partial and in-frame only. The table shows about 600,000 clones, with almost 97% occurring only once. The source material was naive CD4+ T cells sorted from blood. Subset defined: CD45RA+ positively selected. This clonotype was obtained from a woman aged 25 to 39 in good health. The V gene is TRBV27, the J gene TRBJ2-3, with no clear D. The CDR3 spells CASSLVQPGRTDTQYF. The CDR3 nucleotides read TGTGCCAGCAGTTTGGTTCAGCCAGGAAGAACAGATACGCAGTATTTT.